Listed below are T cell receptor delta chains from one sample, sequenced in a study of gammadelta T cells in human blood. TCRdb made new clone calls on the RT-PCR reads using CATT. The sample has 1,000 to 1,500 delta-chain clones, 48% seen once; the top ten hold about a fifth. Sequenced input: Vgamma9Vdelta2 gamma-delta T cells from adult blood. These receptors were obtained from a human donor. Each CDR3 is given with its conserved first and last residue. The D gene is left open where the match is weak. Clone size is not always given. Where it is, it says once, few, many or a class for expanded clones.

V,J,size,D,CDR3,DNA
TRDV2,TRDJ1,-,TRDD3,CACDTVLGEPTFTDKLIF,TGTGCCTGTGACACCGTACTGGGGGAGCCCACCTTCACCGATAAACTCATCTTT
TRDV2,TRDJ1,large,-,CACDTAGAPKSTDKLIF,TGTGCCTGTGACACCGCAGGGGCTCCGAAGTCCACCGATAAACTCATCTTT
TRDV2,TRDJ3,medium-sized,TRDD3,CACDTGGLGDTRSSWDTRQMFF,TGTGCCTGTGACACCGGGGGGCTGGGGGATACGCGGAGCTCCTGGGACACCCGACAGATGTTTTTC
TRDV2,TRDJ1,large,-,CACDTVGGTDKLIF,TGTGCCTGTGACACCGTCGGAGGGACCGATAAACTCATCTTT
TRDV2,TRDJ1,hyperexpanded,TRDD3,CACDTVGPSALGDTEYTDKLIF,TGTGCCTGTGACACCGTGGGGCCTTCCGCACTGGGGGATACGGAGTACACCGATAAACTCATCTTT
TRDV2,TRDJ1,large,-,CACDTVETSTKLIF,TGTGCCTGTGACACTGTGGAAACATCTACCAAACTCATCTTT
TRDV2,TRDJ1,medium-sized,TRDD3,CACDTVWGIRAGNEGTDKLIF,TGTGCCTGTGACACCGTCTGGGGGATACGCGCGGGGAACGAGGGGACCGATAAACTCATCTTT
TRDV2,TRDJ1,large,TRDD3,CACDRLGEPYTDKLIF,TGTGCCTGTGACAGACTGGGGGAACCGTACACCGATAAACTCATCTTT
TRDV2,TRDJ1,large,-,CACDILGSRWDKLIF,TGTGCCTGTGACATTCTGGGGTCCCGGTGGGATAAACTCATCTTT
TRDV2,TRDJ1,large,TRDD3,CACDTVGPSPTPVLGVGTDKLIF,TGTGCCTGTGACACCGTGGGCCCAAGCCCTACTCCGGTACTGGGGGTCGGGACCGATAAACTCATCTTT
TRDV2,TRDJ1,large,TRDD3,CACDFVLGDTETDKLIF,TGTGCCTGTGACTTCGTACTGGGGGATACGGAGACCGATAAACTCATCTTT
TRDV2,TRDJ3,large,TRDD3,CACDLPSLGDTSWDTRQMFF,TGTGCCTGTGACCTACCCTCACTGGGGGATACGTCCTGGGACACCCGACAGATGTTTTTC
TRDV2,TRDJ3,large,-,CACDTAWDSTWDTRQMFF,TGTGCCTGTGACACTGCGTGGGATTCTACCTGGGACACCCGACAGATGTTTTTC
TRDV2,TRDJ1,large,-,CACDTVGIQTDKLIF,TGTGCCTGTGACACCGTCGGGATTCAGACCGATAAACTCATCTTT
TRDV2,TRDJ1,medium-sized,-,CACDSVSLGMNTDKLIF,TGTGCCTGTGACTCCGTGTCCCTGGGGATGAACACCGATAAACTCATCTTT
TRDV2,TRDJ1,large,-,CACDTVLTLLGVTDKLIF,TGTGCCTGTGACACCGTGTTAACGCTATTGGGGGTCACCGATAAACTCATCTTT
TRDV2,TRDJ1,large,-,CACDTSFGGSTDKLIF,TGTGCCTGTGACACCTCGTTCGGGGGGTCCACCGATAAACTCATCTTT
TRDV2,TRDJ1,large,-,CACDDLLLSYTDKLIF,TGTGCCTGTGACGACTTACTCCTGTCGTACACCGATAAACTCATCTTT